The clone carrying this TCR beta chain showed up just a few times. Its antigen is not identified. V was pared by 1 base and J by 4 bases, with 8 bases of the junction left unmatched. The germline V gene has CDR1 MGHRA and CDR2 YSYEKL. This CDR3 is built from 16 residues. The data stem from a study of blood T cells in healthy people across ages. It was with a sample-barcoded 5' primer and a J-beta primer mix that a second PCR of roughly 7 to 12 cycles was run. TCRdb re-called the 5' RACE reads through MiXCR, storing one row per CDR3 protein. The data show roughly 1,300,000 distinct CDR3 sequences, roughly 60% seen once. Study conclusions and caveats: Fewer expanded clones and more diversity marked long-lived versus aged donors. Age advanced and TCR beta diversity per million T cells fell, roughly linearly.

The chain couples TRBV4-1 to TRBJ2-3; 7 positions match TRBD2. The TCR sequence derives from a man between 18 and 29 years old in good health. What was sequenced was blood. CDR3 sequence: CASSQGRESSADTQYF. As DNA, the CDR3 is TGCGCCAGCAGCCAAGGGCGGGAGAGCTCCGCAGATACGCAGTATTTT.